These T cell receptor beta chains were read from a single sample in a study of CD8 T cells in Susac syndrome. TCRdb reprocessed the immunoSEQ multiplex PCR reads with MiXCR, giving one entry per CDR3 protein. The table records 77,000 or so distinct CDR3 sequences, about 92% of them present only once. Specimen: CD4+ T cells from PBMCs. These receptors were obtained from a human donor with Susac syndrome. CDR3s include the opening cysteine and the closing phenylalanine or tryptophan.

j_call,v_call,cdr3_length,cdr3_aa
TRBJ2-1,TRBV28,13,CASSWTQQNEQFF
TRBJ1-3,TRBV25-1,16,CASSTGDSFSGNTIYF
TRBJ2-3,TRBV5-4,15,CASSLSGQGGDTQYF
TRBJ1-6,TRBV7-2,16,CASSLVAAFNNSPLHF
TRBJ2-4,TRBV4-1,17,CASSQDVAALAKNIQYF
TRBJ1-3,TRBV7-2,16,CASSLVWDGTRNTIYF
TRBJ2-2,TRBV12-3/TRBV12-4,13,CASSLRGGGELFF
TRBJ2-1,TRBV19,15,CASSIGVVGFNEQFF
TRBJ2-1,TRBV7-2,14,CATGGADSYNEQFF
TRBJ2-7,TRBV25-1,16,CASSEWEGKSSYEQYF
TRBJ2-7,TRBV24-1,14,CATSYGGSSYEQYF
TRBJ1-2,TRBV18,14,CASSPSGASGGYTF
TRBJ2-7,TRBV11-2,16,CASSLDWGLAGDEQYF
TRBJ2-3,TRBV7-6,14,CASSSTSGADTQYF
TRBJ1-4,TRBV6-5,11,CASRSTEKLFF
TRBJ2-1,TRBV29-1,15,CSVQTDRILYNEQFF
TRBJ2-2,TRBV6-1,13,CASSPRQTGELFF
TRBJ1-3,TRBV29-1,17,CSALWGLSPYSGNTIYF
TRBJ2-1,TRBV6-5,12,CASSYRSGVKFF
TRBJ2-6,TRBV19,15,CASRAPRSGANVLTF
TRBJ2-1,TRBV24-1,17,CATSDNSGGPPYNEQFF
TRBJ2-6,TRBV18,18,CASSPPLGGATGANVLTF
TRBJ2-7,TRBV4-3,15,CASSPAGTSIYEQYF
TRBJ2-2,TRBV4-2,14,CASQRTGDTGELFF
TRBJ2-7,TRBV19,15,CASSTRDSRFYEQYF
TRBJ2-4,TRBV5-6,13,CASSSRDRGPEFF
TRBJ2-4,TRBV11-2,17,CASSLEGRGTGGNIQYF
TRBJ2-1,TRBV7-8,16,CASSLLTLAGTNEQFF
TRBJ1-5,TRBV15,15,CATSTWSNTAQPQHF
TRBJ2-1,TRBV29-1,11,CSVARNNEQFF
TRBJ2-7,TRBV5-4,13,CASSKDRAHEQYF
TRBJ2-3,TRBV6-6,12,CASSWGTDTQYF
TRBJ2-7,TRBV20-1,19,CSARNRQNSPGLPSYEQYF
TRBJ2-2,TRBV4-1,16,CASSQDPLGAGGELFF
TRBJ1-1,TRBV30,17,CAWSGERGSNRNTEAFF
TRBJ2-3,TRBV14,16,CASSQGPGDLTDTQYF
TRBJ2-3,TRBV2,14,CATRPTGTTDTQYF
TRBJ2-4,TRBV28,17,CASSDFGAGVAKNIQYF
TRBJ2-7,TRBV3-1,16,CASSQEPGQGDYEQYF
TRBJ1-5,TRBV19,15,CASNTDRGSDQPQHF
TRBJ1-6,TRBV9,16,CASSPGGGQYNSPLHF
TRBJ2-1,TRBV29-1,14,CSVEGTETYNEQFF
TRBJ2-7,TRBV29-1,13,CSVWTQGSYEQYF
TRBJ1-6,TRBV5-1,13,CASSRDSFPPLHF
TRBJ2-7,TRBV28,13,CASSGSGSYEQYF
TRBJ2-7,TRBV3-1,13,CASSQGVRSEQYF
TRBJ1-5,TRBV18,15,CASSSTGTRDQPQHF
TRBJ1-2,TRBV29-1,12,CSVESGRYGYTF
TRBJ2-5,TRBV6-1,14,CASSELGQPETQYF
TRBJ2-3,TRBV6-1,17,CASRPRPAGASTDTQYF
TRBJ2-1,TRBV12-3/TRBV12-4,15,CASSFGFSSYNEQFF
TRBJ1-5,TRBV5-6,15,CASSLASGGNQPQHF
TRBJ2-7,TRBV7-6,13,CASSRQGPFEQYF
TRBJ2-5,TRBV19,15,CASSSFRDLQETQYF
TRBJ1-1,TRBV18,16,CASSLYRGGLNTEAFF
TRBJ2-5,TRBV6-2/TRBV6-3,14,CASSYIQTEETQYF
TRBJ2-1,TRBV7-9,11,CASSNSGKQFF
TRBJ1-4,TRBV4-1,19,CASSQEPSRGAATNEKLFF
TRBJ1-4,TRBV13,14,CASSLGRVWEKLFF